Listed below are T cell receptor beta chains from one sample, sequenced in a study of T cell responses to AZD1222 COVID-19 vaccine. Generated by immunoSEQ multiplex PCR, the TCRdb table keeps only in-frame clones and is missing some. The sample lists around 95,000 clones; nearly 95% were seen once. The source material was peripheral blood, sampled on day 0 of AZD1222 vaccination. The receptors were gathered from an adult in good health. Both conserved end residues are part of each CDR3. A D gene is named only where the DNA matches it firmly. Not all rows give a size; the values are once, few, many and, for expanded clones, a class.

clone_size j_call d_call v_call cdr3_length cdr3_aa cdr3_nt
NA TRBJ1-5 TRBD1 TRBV19 13 CATQDRSNQPQHF TGTGCCACTCAGGACAGGAGCAATCAGCCCCAGCATTTT
NA TRBJ2-3 NA TRBV27 14 CASSFRLNTDTQYF TGTGCCAGCAGTTTCCGGCTAAACACAGATACGCAGTATTTT
NA TRBJ1-3 TRBD1 TRBV5-1 19 CASSLMGQGAEGTGNTIYF TGCGCCAGCAGCTTGATGGGACAGGGGGCTGAAGGAACTGGAAACACCATATATTTT
NA TRBJ2-5 TRBD2 TRBV2 13 CASSEREDETQYF TGTGCCAGCAGTGAGCGGGAGGACGAGACCCAGTACTTC
NA TRBJ2-3 NA TRBV7-8 13 CASSSSGPNTQYF TGTGCCAGCAGCTCATCGGGACCGAATACGCAGTATTTT
NA TRBJ2-1 NA TRBV30 12 CAWSGTRYEQFF TGTGCCTGGAGTGGAACGAGGTATGAGCAGTTCTTC
NA TRBJ1-1 TRBD1 TRBV6-5 15 CASSPRTGLNTEAFF TGTGCCAGCAGCCCCCGGACAGGCCTGAACACTGAAGCTTTCTTT
NA TRBJ1-6 NA TRBV18 14 CASSPTTDNSPLHF TGTGCCAGCTCACCAACGACAGACAATTCACCCCTCCACTTT
NA TRBJ2-7 TRBD1 TRBV28 16 CASSSPGTGGIYEQYF TGTGCCAGCAGTTCCCCAGGGACAGGGGGCATCTACGAGCAGTACTTC
NA TRBJ2-3 NA TRBV11-3 12 CASSLVVDTQYF TGTGCCAGCAGCTTAGTTGTGGATACGCAGTATTTT
once TRBJ1-4 TRBD1 TRBV2 14 CASSINRGREKLFF TGTGCCAGCAGTATAAACAGGGGCCGTGAAAAACTGTTTTTT
NA TRBJ2-5 TRBD2 TRBV2 16 CASSPEEAGVSETQYF TGTGCCAGCTCCCCCGAGGAAGCGGGAGTTTCAGAGACCCAGTACTTC
NA TRBJ2-1 NA TRBV7-3 15 CASSFADNLGNEQFF TGTGCCAGCAGCTTCGCGGATAATTTAGGGAATGAGCAGTTCTTC
NA TRBJ2-5 NA TRBV18 14 CASSPGGSLETQYF TGTGCCAGCTCACCAGGGGGGTCGTTGGAGACCCAGTACTTC
NA TRBJ1-1 NA TRBV30 11 CACRTIVGVFF TGTGCCTGCCGGACAATAGTGGGGGTTTTCTTT
NA TRBJ2-3 TRBD2 TRBV7-9 17 CASSPGLAAVFTDTQYF TGTGCCAGCAGCCCTGGACTAGCAGCTGTGTTTACAGATACGCAGTATTTT
NA TRBJ1-1 NA TRBV5-1 13 CASSLRAGTKAFF TGCGCCAGCAGCTTGAGGGCAGGGACCAAAGCTTTCTTT
NA TRBJ2-1 TRBD2 TRBV10-3 16 CAISEKTSGSGNEQFF TGTGCCATCAGTGAGAAGACTAGCGGGAGCGGTAATGAGCAGTTCTTC
once TRBJ1-4 NA TRBV7-9 15 CASSATGLLNEKLFF TGTGCCAGCAGCGCAACAGGGCTCCTTAATGAAAAACTGTTTTTT
NA TRBJ1-1 TRBD1 TRBV27 18 CASSSRTGVLGMNTEAFF TGTGCCAGCAGTTCGCGGACAGGGGTATTGGGAATGAACACTGAAGCTTTCTTT
NA TRBJ2-2 TRBD2 TRBV15 17 CATSNSPAGGPTGELFF TGTGCCACCAGTAATTCCCCAGCGGGAGGGCCCACCGGGGAGCTGTTTTTT
NA TRBJ1-4 NA TRBV3-1/TRBV3-2 15 CASSPHLTLREKLFF TGTGCCAGCAGCCCACATCTGACCCTACGGGAAAAACTGTTTTTT
NA TRBJ2-7 TRBD1 TRBV2 14 CASSISDRGSEQYF TGTGCCAGCAGCATTTCGGACAGGGGGAGCGAGCAGTACTTC
once TRBJ2-1 TRBD2 TRBV28 17 CASSSPGSASGINEQFF TGTGCCAGCAGTTCCCCCGGCTCGGCTAGCGGGATAAATGAGCAGTTCTTC
NA TRBJ1-1 NA TRBV11-2 14 CASSSLSGHSEAFF TGTGCCAGCAGCTCGCTTTCAGGGCACTCTGAAGCTTTCTTT
NA TRBJ2-1 TRBD1 TRBV19 13 CASIRTGGSSQFF TGTGCCAGTATCCGGACAGGGGGCTCCTCGCAGTTCTTC
NA TRBJ2-7 TRBD1 TRBV27 14 CASSRGTGEYEQYF TGTGCCAGCAGTCGTGGGACAGGGGAATACGAGCAGTACTTC
once TRBJ1-2 TRBD1 TRBV5-1 14 CASSSDRGVYGYTF TGCGCCAGCAGTTCGGACAGGGGGGTCTATGGCTACACCTTC
few TRBJ2-7 NA TRBV9 13 CASSVGGRYEQYF TGTGCCAGCAGCGTAGGAGGGAGGTACGAGCAGTACTTC
NA TRBJ1-5 TRBD1 TRBV6-5 16 CASSYTWTGHNQPQHF TGTGCCAGCAGTTACACGTGGACAGGGCATAATCAGCCCCAGCATTTT
few TRBJ2-1 NA TRBV28 13 CASRGTFYNEQFF TGTGCCAGCAGAGGGACGTTCTACAATGAGCAGTTCTTC
NA TRBJ2-1 TRBD1 TRBV29-1 15 CSVSRDRGLWDEQFF TGCAGCGTTTCCCGGGACAGGGGGCTATGGGATGAGCAGTTCTTC
NA TRBJ1-1 TRBD1 TRBV10-1 15 CASRPDREGNTEAFF TGCGCCAGCAGGCCCGACAGGGAGGGGAACACTGAAGCTTTCTTT
NA TRBJ1-4 NA TRBV18 14 CASSGRMINEKLFF TGTGCCAGCTCCGGACGGATGATTAATGAAAAACTGTTTTTT
NA TRBJ2-1 TRBD2 TRBV27 16 CASSPSAGERNNEQFF TGTGCCAGCAGTCCCTCAGCGGGAGAGCGAAACAATGAGCAGTTCTTC
NA TRBJ1-2 TRBD1 TRBV7-9 13 CASSSSTGLGYTF TGTGCCAGCAGCTCCTCGACAGGGTTGGGCTACACCTTC
NA TRBJ2-1 TRBD2 TRBV18 16 CASSTRLAGKINEQFF TGTGCCAGCTCAACCCGACTAGCGGGAAAAATTAATGAGCAGTTCTTC
NA TRBJ1-3 NA TRBV18 14 CASSLRPTPDTIYF TGTGCCAGCTCATTAAGGCCCACCCCTGACACCATATATTTT
NA TRBJ1-4 NA TRBV7-6 13 CASSRRAAEKLFF TGTGCCAGCAGCCGACGAGCGGCTGAAAAACTGTTTTTT
NA TRBJ2-5 TRBD1 TRBV7-3 14 CASSPGQGLETQYF TGTGCCAGCAGTCCGGGACAGGGTCTTGAGACCCAGTACTTC
NA TRBJ2-2 NA TRBV27 15 CASSLERMGTGELFF TGTGCCAGCAGTTTGGAACGTATGGGCACCGGGGAGCTGTTTTTT
NA TRBJ2-3 NA TRBV6-5 14 CAATKGPNTDTQYF TGTGCCGCTACGAAGGGCCCTAACACAGATACGCAGTATTTT
NA TRBJ2-2 TRBD2 TRBV14 16 CASSNGLAPNTGELFF TGTGCCAGCAGCAACGGACTAGCACCGAACACCGGGGAGCTGTTTTTT
medium-sized TRBJ2-2 NA TRBV27 12 CASSQLTGELFF TGTGCCAGCAGTCAATTAACCGGGGAGCTGTTTTTT
NA TRBJ1-6 NA TRBV14 14 CASSQDVRYSPLHF TGTGCCAGCAGCCAAGATGTCCGGTATTCACCCCTCCACTTT
NA TRBJ2-1 TRBD2 TRBV18 17 CASSPPPWTSGRDEQFF TGTGCCAGCTCACCACCCCCGTGGACTAGCGGGAGGGATGAGCAGTTCTTC
NA TRBJ2-7 TRBD2 TRBV30 15 CAWSTQGLGPYEQYF TGTGCCTGGAGTACCCAAGGACTAGGGCCCTACGAGCAGTACTTC
NA TRBJ1-4 NA TRBV5-8 13 CASSFGTNEKLFF TGTGCCAGCAGCTTCGGAACAAACGAAAAACTGTTTTTT
NA TRBJ2-4 NA TRBV5-1 13 CASSYTGLNIQYF TGCGCCAGCAGCTATACAGGGTTGAACATTCAGTACTTC
NA TRBJ1-1 TRBD1 TRBV18 15 CASSLGTGVATEAFF TGTGCCAGCTCCCTCGGGACAGGGGTGGCGACTGAAGCTTTCTTT
NA TRBJ1-1 NA TRBV28 15 CASFDSATGNTEAFF TGTGCCAGCTTCGATTCAGCGACCGGAAACACTGAAGCTTTCTTT
NA TRBJ1-1 TRBD1 TRBV7-9 15 CASSSPTGGGTEAFF TGTGCCAGCAGTTCTCCCACAGGGGGGGGTACTGAAGCTTTCTTT
NA TRBJ1-1 NA TRBV19 13 CASNPEPGSEAFF TGTGCCAGTAATCCCGAACCAGGATCTGAAGCTTTCTTT
NA TRBJ2-7 NA TRBV7-8 17 CASSRLPWGLISYEQYF TGTGCCAGCAGCCGATTACCCTGGGGGCTAATCTCCTACGAGCAGTACTTC
NA TRBJ1-2 NA TRBV28 14 CASSRANWDYGYTF TGTGCCAGCAGTCGAGCCAACTGGGACTATGGCTACACCTTC
once TRBJ2-3 TRBD1 TRBV27 15 CASSLIYRGTDTQYF TGTGCCAGCAGTCTGATTTACAGGGGAACAGATACGCAGTATTTT
NA TRBJ1-1 NA TRBV10-1 15 CASSARTELNTEAFF TGCGCCAGCAGTGCCAGGACAGAGCTGAACACTGAAGCTTTCTTT
NA TRBJ1-1 NA TRBV7-9 12 CASSWGDTEAFF TGTGCCAGCAGCTGGGGGGACACTGAAGCTTTCTTT
NA TRBJ1-5 NA TRBV7-8 14 CASSLSGPNQPQHF TGTGCCAGCAGCTTAAGCGGGCCTAATCAGCCCCAGCATTTT